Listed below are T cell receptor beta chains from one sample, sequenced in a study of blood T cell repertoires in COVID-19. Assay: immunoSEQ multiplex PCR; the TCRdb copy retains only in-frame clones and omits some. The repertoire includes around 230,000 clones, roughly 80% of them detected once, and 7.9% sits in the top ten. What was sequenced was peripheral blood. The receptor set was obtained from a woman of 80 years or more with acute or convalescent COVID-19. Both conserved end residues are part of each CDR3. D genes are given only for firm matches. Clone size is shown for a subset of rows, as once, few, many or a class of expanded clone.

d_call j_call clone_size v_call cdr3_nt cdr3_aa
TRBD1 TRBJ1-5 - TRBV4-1 TGCGCCAGCAGCCAAGTCTCGGACAGGGTAAGGCAGCCCCAGCATTTT CASSQVSDRVRQPQHF
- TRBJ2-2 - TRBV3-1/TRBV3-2 TGTGCCAGCAGCCAAGGGGCCGGAGAGCTGTTTTTT CASSQGAGELFF
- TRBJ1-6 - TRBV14 TGTGCCAGCAGCCCGGACAGCGCTTCACCCCTCCACTTT CASSPDSASPLHF
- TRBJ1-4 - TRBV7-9 TGTGCCAGCAGCTTAGCCGGAGTTAATGAAAAACTGTTTTTT CASSLAGVNEKLFF
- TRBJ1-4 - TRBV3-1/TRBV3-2 TGTGCCAGCAGCCCCATGGGGGCCTCTGGTGAAAAACTGTTTTTT CASSPMGASGEKLFF
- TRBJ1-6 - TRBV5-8 TGTGCCAGCAGCCCCGGGAGAGAGAATTCACCCCTCCACTTT CASSPGRENSPLHF
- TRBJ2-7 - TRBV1 TGCACCAGCAGCCGTCCAGGGGTCTTTCGGGAGCAGTACTTC CTSSRPGVFREQYF
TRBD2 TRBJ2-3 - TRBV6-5 TGTGCCAGCAGTTACTCGGGGAGGGTAGATACGCAGTATTTT CASSYSGRVDTQYF
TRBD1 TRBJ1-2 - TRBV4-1 TGCGCCAGCAGCCAAGAACGGGACAGAGGTTGGGGCTACACCTTC CASSQERDRGWGYTF
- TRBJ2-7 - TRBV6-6 TGTGCCAGCAGTTATCGATTTGAGGAGCAGTACTTC CASSYRFEEQYF
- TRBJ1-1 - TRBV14 TGTGCCAGCAGCCAAAGTAGGAACACTGAAGCTTTCTTT CASSQSRNTEAFF
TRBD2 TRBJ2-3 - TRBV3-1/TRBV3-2 TGTGCCAGCAGCCTAAAGGGCGGGGGGGGAACAGATACGCAGTATTTT CASSLKGGGGTDTQYF
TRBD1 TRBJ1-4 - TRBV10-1 TGCGCCAGCAGTGAAGACAGGGTGGTGACTAATGAAAAACTGTTTTTT CASSEDRVVTNEKLFF
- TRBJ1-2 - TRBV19 TGTGCCAGTAGTATTGGAGGGGTCGGCTACACCTTC CASSIGGVGYTF
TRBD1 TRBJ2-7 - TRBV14 TGTGCCAGCAGCCGGGACAGGGCCTCCTACGAGCAGTACTTC CASSRDRASYEQYF
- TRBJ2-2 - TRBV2 TGTGCCAGCAGTGCATACAGGGCGAACACCGGGGAGCTGTTTTTT CASSAYRANTGELFF
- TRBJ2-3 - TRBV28 TGTGCCAGCAGGGCTCTTGCTAGCACAGATACGCAGTATTTT CASRALASTDTQYF
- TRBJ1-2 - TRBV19 TGTGCCAGTAGTAACGACAGGTATGGCTACACCTTC CASSNDRYGYTF
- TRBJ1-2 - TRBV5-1 TGCGCCAGCAGCTTGGACTCTGGTCTGTATGGCTACACCTTC CASSLDSGLYGYTF
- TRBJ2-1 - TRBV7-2 TGTGCCAGCAGCTTAGGAGGGCTAGGCTACAATGAGCAGTTCTTC CASSLGGLGYNEQFF
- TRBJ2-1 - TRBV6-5 TGTGCCAGCAGACCACGGGGGGCTTTGGATGAGCAGTTCTTC CASRPRGALDEQFF
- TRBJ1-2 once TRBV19 TGTGCCAGTAGTATCAGTGCTAACTATGGCTACACCTTC CASSISANYGYTF
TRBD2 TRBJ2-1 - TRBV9 TGTGCCAGCAGCGCCCCCATTGCCCATAGCGGGAGCAATGAGCAGTTCTTC CASSAPIAHSGSNEQFF
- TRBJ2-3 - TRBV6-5 TGTGCCAGCAGTACACAGCCGGCTAGCACAGATACGCAGTATTTT CASSTQPASTDTQYF
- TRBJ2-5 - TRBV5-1 TGCGCCAGCAGCTTAGAGGTTGAAGAGACCCAGTACTTC CASSLEVEETQYF
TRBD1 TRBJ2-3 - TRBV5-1 TGCGCCAGCAGCCGAGAAAGACAGGGGGCTAACACAGATACGCAGTATTTT CASSRERQGANTDTQYF
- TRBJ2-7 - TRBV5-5 TGTGCCAGCAGCTTGGGACTTTCCATCAGCTACGAGCAGTACTTC CASSLGLSISYEQYF
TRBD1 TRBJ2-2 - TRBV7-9 TGTGCCAGCAGTTCCAGTCAGGGGGCGCGGTCGGACACCGGGGAGCTGTTTTTT CASSSSQGARSDTGELFF
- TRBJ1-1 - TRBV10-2 TGCGCCAGCAGAGTATCGCTCACCTATTCAGGGGCTGAAGCTTTCTTT CASRVSLTYSGAEAFF
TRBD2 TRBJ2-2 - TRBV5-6 TGTGCCAGCAGCTTGCTGGCGGGAGACACCGGGGAGCTGTTTTTT CASSLLAGDTGELFF
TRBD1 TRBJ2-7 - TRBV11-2 TGTGCCAGCAGCTTAGTGGACACAGGGGGCTACGAGCAGTACTTC CASSLVDTGGYEQYF
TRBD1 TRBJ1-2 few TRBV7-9 TGTGCCAGCAGCCCCCGGGACAGTAACTATGGCTACACCTTC CASSPRDSNYGYTF
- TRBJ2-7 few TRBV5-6 TGTGCCAGCAGCCCTTTGACAGCTCCCTACGAGCAGTACTTC CASSPLTAPYEQYF
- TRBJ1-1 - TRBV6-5 TGTGCCAGCAGCCAGGCCAACAGGAACACTGAAGCTTTCTTT CASSQANRNTEAFF